This TCR beta chain is drawn from a study of CD8+ T cells in alopecia areata. Extracted RNA was reverse transcribed, and the resulting cDNA served as sequencing template. The data were produced by immunoSEQ multiplex PCR, yet TCRdb's version contains in-frame clones alone and is incomplete. The sample carries some 120,000 clones, roughly 54% recorded once. Trimming shortened V by 5 bases and J by 3 bases, and 14 bases separated the two germline ends. CDR3 size: 14 residues. Germline loops: CDR1 SGHTA, CDR2 FQGTGA. This sequence joins TRBV7-3 and TRBJ2-7; D is perhaps TRBD1 (5 bases). The specimen was CD4+ T cells sorted from blood, collected at week 0. This sequence was found in a human donor with alopecia areata. The CDR3 DNA follows: TGTGCCAGCAGCCCAAACTCGGACAACTACGAGCAGTACTTC. Its protein is CASSPNSDNYEQYF.